These 23 T cell receptor beta chains share one sample of origin, sequenced in a study of blood T cell repertoires in COVID-19. Measured with immunoSEQ multiplex PCR; TCRdb has only the in-frame clones, and not every one. The sample consists of under 150,000 clones, 65% to 90% of them appearing once. Sequencing input: peripheral blood. These receptors all come from a man older than 75 with acute or convalescent COVID-19.

The chain couples TRBV5-1 to TRBJ2-7; weak D call: TRBD2 (5 bases). The CDR3 extends over 14 amino acids. Germline CDR1 and CDR2: SGHRS and YFSETQ. V dropped 4 bases and J dropped 5 bases, with 16 bases sitting between them. The CDR3 loop is CASSLEATSHEQYF. The CDR3 DNA sequence: TGCGCCAGCAGCCTGGAGGCTACTAGTCACGAGCAGTACTTC.

The rearrangement joins TRBV4-2 to TRBJ1-5, with 9 bases fitting TRBD1. This CDR3 contains 17 residues. Germline-derived CDR1 and CDR2 are LGHNA and YNFKEQ. Trimming took 1 base from V and 4 from J; bases not matched to a gene: 8. Here the CDR3 reads CASSQVQGAQGNQPQHF. The CDR3 coding sequence is TGTGCCAGCAGCCAAGTACAGGGGGCGCAGGGAAATCAGCCCCAGCATTTT.

The chain employs TRBV7-3 and TRBJ2-7; 7 bases are a match to TRBD2. Germline V CDR1 and CDR2: SGHTA, FQGTGA. The CDR3 spans 14 residues. With 1 base clipped from V and 4 bases from J, the junction kept 4 bases outside the gene matches. The CDR3 sequence: CASSLMGGPYEQYF. CDR3 coding DNA: TGTGCCAGCAGCTTAATGGGAGGGCCTTACGAGCAGTACTTC. Complete variable domain (other parts from reference TRBV7-3 and TRBJ2-7): GAGVSQTPSNKVTEKGKYVELRCDPISGHTALYWYRQSLGQGPEFLIYFQGTGAADDSGLPNDRFFAVRPEGSVSTLKIQRTERGDSAVYLCASSLMGGPYEQYFGPGTRLTVT.

This clone was detected a few times. The V call is TRBV4-1, the J call TRBJ1-1; D unresolved. The CDR3 covers 21 residues. Germline values: CDR1 MGHRA, CDR2 YSYEKL. Trimming left V 1 base short and J 0 bases short, with 27 bases between. The CDR3 region is CASSQGLLFLEPKRMNTEAFF. CDR3 sequence (DNA): TGCGCCAGCAGCCAAGGGCTTCTATTTTTGGAACCCAAGCGCATGAACACTGAAGCTTTCTTT.

This clone showed up just once. The chain combines TRBV27 with TRBJ2-1; 8 positions match TRBD1. The germline gives CDR1 MNHEY, CDR2 SMNVEV (reference sequence). Trimming took 6 bases from V and 2 from J; bases not matched to a gene: 9. This CDR3 is built from 16 residues. CDR3 in DNA: TGTGCCAGCAGACCCGGACAGGGTAAAGCCTACAATGAGCAGTTCTTC. Its translation: CASRPGQGKAYNEQFF.

This chain uses TRBV25-1 with TRBJ2-2; 8 bases line up with TRBD1. Germline V CDR1 and CDR2: MGHDK, SYGVNS. The CDR3 extends over 17 amino acids. J lost 4 bases, V lost 4 bases, and 11 bases had no gene match. The CDR3 here is CASSGPTGQGATGELFF. CDR3 in DNA: TGTGCCAGCAGTGGCCCAACGGGTCAGGGGGCCACCGGGGAGCTGTTTTTT.

The chain recombines TRBV10-3 with TRBJ1-2, with D unresolved. Germline V gene lookup returns CDR1 ENHRY and CDR2 SYGVKD. The CDR3 is made up of 14 amino acids. V lost 0 bases and J lost 8, with 13 bases in between. CDR3 DNA: TGTGCCATCAGTGAGTCGGCGGATATGAGGGGCTACACCTTC. Residues: CAISESADMRGYTF.

The rearrangement uses TRBV27 and TRBJ1-2; tentatively, D is TRBD1 (6 bases). V lost 3 bases and J 7 bases, leaving 12 bases between the germline ends. Germline V gives CDR1 MNHEY, CDR2 SMNVEV (reference sequence). This CDR3 is built from 13 residues. The CDR3 DNA follows: TGTGCCAGCAGTTTGTCAGGGGCAGGTGGCTACACCTTC. Translating gives CASSLSGAGGYTF.

V is TRBV3-1 (or the pseudogene TRBV3-2) and J is TRBJ2-7; 12 bases align to TRBD1. Unmatched junction bases numbered 21, after V lost 0 bases and J lost 6 bases. Germline assignment: CDR1 LGHDT and CDR2 YNNKEL (reference sequence). The CDR3 sequence is 21 residues long. This CDR3 reads CASSQERSTGQGAQTLSEQYF. CDR3 DNA sequence: TGTGCCAGCAGCCAAGAAAGATCTACGGGACAGGGGGCCCAGACCCTCTCCGAGCAGTACTTC.

The CDR3 spells CASSRYSGANTGELFF. DNA of the CDR3: TGTGCCAGCAGCCGGTATAGCGGAGCGAACACCGGGGAGCTGTTTTTT. The chain uses TRBV3-1 (or the pseudogene TRBV3-2) and TRBJ2-2; D perhaps matches TRBD2 (6 bases). The CDR3 covers 16 residues. V was cut by 4 bases and J by 0 bases, with 12 bases left in between. The germline CDR1 and CDR2 sequences are LGHDT and YNNKEL (reference sequence).

The chain is built from TRBV19 and TRBJ1-1; 8 nucleotides align to TRBD1. The CDR3 length is 15 residues. The junction had 10 bases not matched to a gene; V was cut back by 5 bases and J by 5 bases. CDR1 LNHDA and CDR2 SQIVND come from the germline V gene (reference sequence). CDR3 in DNA: TGTGCCAGTAGTGCCACCCGGACAGGGCAAACTGAAGCTTTCTTT. This translates into CASSATRTGQTEAFF.

The genes are TRBV12-3 or TRBV12-4 and TRBJ2-3, with D hard to call. The V and J ends lost 5 bases and 5 bases respectively, with 5 bases between them. The CDR3 has 11 amino acids. This CDR3 reads CASSPRDTQYF. The CDR3 DNA reads as TGTGCCAGCAGTCCCCGAGATACGCAGTATTTT.

The J gene is TRBJ1-4, the V gene TRBV5-1; possibly TRBD1 for D (5 bases). CDR3 length equals 13 residues. Germline V CDR1 and CDR2: SGHRS, YFSETQ. The V and J ends lost 0 bases and 11 bases respectively, with 11 bases between them. For the CDR3, the DNA is TGCGCCAGCAGCTTGGGGGACTTGGGGAAACTGTTTTTT. Translated: CASSLGDLGKLFF.

The genes are TRBV2 and TRBJ2-5, with a possible D match to TRBD2 (5 bases). This CDR3 comprises 13 residues. Per germline, CDR1 SNHLY and CDR2 FYNNEI. V was shortened by 4 bases and J by 2 bases, with 8 bases between the two germline ends. For the CDR3, the DNA is TGTGCCAGCAGTGGCAGCGGACAAGAGACCCAGTACTTC. Its protein is CASSGSGQETQYF.

The chain joins TRBV20-1 to TRBJ1-1; D call uncertain. The V end was cut by 3 bases, the J end by 7 bases, with 9 bases between. The CDR3 extends over 11 amino acids. Germline loops: CDR1 DFQATT, CDR2 SNEGSKA (reference sequence). Written as DNA, the CDR3 is TGCAGTGCTAGTGGAGGAGGTGAAGCTTTCTTT. Translated: CSASGGGEAFF.

The chain couples TRBV20-1 to TRBJ1-1; no clear D gene. Deletions cut 3 bases from V and 0 bases from J, with 5 bases between. The germline V gene encodes CDR1 DFQATT and CDR2 SNEGSKA (reference sequence). The CDR3 consists of 12 residues. CDR3 DNA sequence: TGCAGTGCTAGTCCCTTGAACACTGAAGCTTTCTTT. Residues: CSASPLNTEAFF.

CDR3 sequence reads: CSGGTGGNGNTIYF. The CDR3 DNA is TGCAGCGGCGGTACAGGGGGCAATGGAAACACCATATATTTT. The chain employs TRBV29-1 and TRBJ1-3, with TRBD1 matching over 9 bases. The CDR3 covers 14 residues. The junction had 7 bases not matched to a gene; V was cut back by 7 bases and J by 3 bases. Per the germline V gene, CDR1 is SQVTM and CDR2 is ANQGSEA.

J is TRBJ1-2 and V is TRBV18, with 7 bases identical to TRBD1. J gave up 8 bases and V 3 bases, and 12 bases lay outside the gene matches. Germline CDR1 is KGHSH and CDR2 is LQKENI. CDR3 size: 15 residues. Here the CDR3 reads CASSPIADRAVGYTF. CDR3 in DNA: TGTGCCAGCTCACCCATCGCCGACAGGGCGGTAGGCTACACCTTC.

This chain links TRBV7-9 with TRBJ1-4; D remains unclear. V was clipped by 0 bases and J by 7 bases, with 6 bases between them. The CDR3 runs 13 residues. The germline CDR1 and CDR2 sequences are SEHNR and FQNEAQ (reference sequence). Here the CDR3 DNA reads TGTGCCAGCAGCTTAGCCAGGTTTGAAAAACTGTTTTTT. Amino acid sequence: CASSLARFEKLFF.

The chain carries TRBV28 and TRBJ1-1; 8 bases line up with TRBD1. V shed 3 bases, J shed 4 bases, and the junction held 7 bases outside the gene matches. The CDR3 extends over 15 amino acids. The V gene's germline CDR1 is MDHEN and CDR2 SYDVKM. The CDR3 DNA reads as TGTGCCAGCAGTTTTCTCGGACAGGGCACCACTGAAGCTTTCTTT. Translation: CASSFLGQGTTEAFF.

This clone was seen once. The V call is TRBV19, the J call TRBJ2-1; 12 bases are a match to TRBD2. The CDR3 runs to 16 residues. Trimming removed 4 bases from V and 3 bases from J; junction bases left unmatched: 4. CDR1 and CDR2 from the germline V gene are LNHDA and SQIVND (reference sequence). DNA for the CDR3: TGTGCCAGTAGTAGAATGACTAGCGGGAGCTACAATGAGCAGTTCTTC. This translates into CASSRMTSGSYNEQFF.

The chain's CDR3 is CAIRTGGQNIQYF. CDR3 DNA sequence: TGTGCCATTCGGACAGGGGGTCAAAACATTCAGTACTTC. This sequence joins TRBV2 and TRBJ2-4; TRBD1 aligns across 10 bases. The V gene end was trimmed by 10 bases and the J gene end by 5 bases; junction bases not matched to a gene: 5. The CDR3 sequence is 13 residues long. Germline CDR1 SNHLY, CDR2 FYNNEI.

This sequence joins TRBV6-5 and TRBJ2-3, with TRBD2 matching over 9 bases. Germline CDR1 is MNHEY and CDR2 is SVGAGI. This CDR3 has 16 residues. V lost 3 bases, J lost 2 bases, and 6 bases stayed unmatched. CDR3 coding DNA: TGTGCCAGCAGTTATGGGCTAGCGGGATTCACAGATACGCAGTATTTT. Translated: CASSYGLAGFTDTQYF.